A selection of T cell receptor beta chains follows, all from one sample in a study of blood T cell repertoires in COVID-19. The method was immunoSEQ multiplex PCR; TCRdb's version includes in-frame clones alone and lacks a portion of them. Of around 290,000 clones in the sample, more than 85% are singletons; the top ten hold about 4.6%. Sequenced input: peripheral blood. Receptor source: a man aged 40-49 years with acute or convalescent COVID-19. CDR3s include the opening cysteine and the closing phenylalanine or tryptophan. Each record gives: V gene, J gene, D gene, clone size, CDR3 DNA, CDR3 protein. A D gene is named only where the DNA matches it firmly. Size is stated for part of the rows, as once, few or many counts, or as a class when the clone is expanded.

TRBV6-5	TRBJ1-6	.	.	TGTGCCAGCACCCAGTTTAATTCACCCCTCCACTTT	CASTQFNSPLHF
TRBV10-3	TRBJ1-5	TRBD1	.	TGTGCCATCAGTGCATCGGGACAGGCGAATCAGCCCCAGCATTTT	CAISASGQANQPQHF
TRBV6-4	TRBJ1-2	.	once	TGTGCCAGCTTCCTTGCATGCGACTTC	CASFLACDF
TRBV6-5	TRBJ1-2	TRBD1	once	TGTGCCAGCAGTCCGCAACAGGGGTCTGGCTACACCTTC	CASSPQQGSGYTF
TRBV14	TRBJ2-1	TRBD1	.	TGTGCCAGCAGCCAAGAGCAGGGACAGGGGGCGCATAATGAGCAGTTCTTC	CASSQEQGQGAHNEQFF
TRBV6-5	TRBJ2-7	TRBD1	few	TGTGCCAGCCACCCTCGGACAGGTTTCCACGAGCAGTACTTC	CASHPRTGFHEQYF
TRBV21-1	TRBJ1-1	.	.	TGTGCCAGCATCTTCAGGGGCTGCACTGAAGCTTTCTTT	CASIFRGCTEAFF
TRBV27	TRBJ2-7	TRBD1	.	TGTGCCAGCAGGGGGGACAGGGGGCCGGACGAGCAGTACTTC	CASRGDRGPDEQYF
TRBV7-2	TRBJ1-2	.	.	TGTGCCAGCAGCTTATCAGGGCACTATGGCTACACCTTC	CASSLSGHYGYTF
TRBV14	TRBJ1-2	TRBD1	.	TGTGCCAGCAGCCAAGCCCCTGGGGACAGAAACTATGGCTACACCTTC	CASSQAPGDRNYGYTF
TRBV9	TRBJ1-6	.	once	TGTGCCAGCAGCGTAGAAAGGGAGCGACATCATAATTCACCCCTCCACTTT	CASSVERERHHNSPLHF